The clone carrying this T cell receptor (beta chain) was observed many times. The data belong to a study of T cells in Graves' hyperthyroidism and ophthalmopathy. The CDR3 regions of TCR beta were amplified from RNA transcripts. The TCR CDR3 first-round RT-PCR relied on the HTBI primer set. TCRdb reprocessed the multiplex PCR reads with MiXCR, giving one entry per CDR3 protein. The table shows about 420,000 distinct CDR3 sequences, with roughly 15% occurring only once. CDR1 is SNHLY and CDR2 is FYNNEI in the germline V gene. The CDR3 has 12 residues. V gave up 6 bases and J gave up 4 bases, with 9 bases separating them.

The V gene is TRBV2, the J gene TRBJ1-2; no clear D. The sequenced sample was blood. The TCR sequence derives from a young woman with Graves' hyperthyroidism. CDR3: CASRADTYGYTF. CDR3 sequence (DNA): TGTGCCAGCAGGGCAGACACCTATGGCTACACCTTC.